These 13 T cell receptor beta chains were all obtained from the same sample, sequenced in a study of shared clonotypes between healthy human individuals. Libraries were prepared by immunoSEQ multiplex PCR; TCRdb keeps only in-frame clonotypes and omits some of them. The sample lists roughly 2,500,000 clones, roughly 93% seen once, with about 0.34% in the top ten. The sample was naive CD4+ T cells from PBMCs. As to subset: CD45RA+ positively selected. The receptor source for this set is a man between 18 and 29 years old in good health. Some clones in this sample may be carry-over from other donors' samples.

The rearrangement joins TRBV2 to TRBJ2-6, with 7 bases fitting TRBD1. CDR3 size: 16 residues. Trimming cost V 10 bases and J 0 bases; bases outside gene matches: 9. Germline V gives CDR1 SNHLY, CDR2 FYNNEI. The chain's CDR3 is CATSGGSISGANVLTF. CDR3 DNA sequence: TGTGCCACCTCAGGGGGATCGATCTCTGGGGCCAACGTCCTGACTTTC.

V is TRBV15 and J is TRBJ1-3; no definite D call. The CDR3 is made up of 15 amino acids. Germline V gene lookup returns CDR1 LNHNV and CDR2 YYDKDF (reference sequence). Trimming shortened V by 1 base and J by 0 bases, and 7 bases separated the two germline ends. DNA for the CDR3: TGTGCCACCAGCAGAGTTAGGAACTCTGGAAACACCATATATTTT. Residues: CATSRVRNSGNTIYF.

Notes on this clone: Other DNA sequences in this specimen translate into the identical CDR3. The chain has TRBV5-1 and TRBJ2-2, with 8 bases identical to TRBD1. CDR3 length equals 14 residues. The trim removed 4 bases at V and 2 bases at J, leaving 1 base unmatched. Germline lookup yields CDR1 SGHRS and CDR2 YFSETQ. This CDR3 is CASSGQGNTGELFF. The CDR3 DNA follows: TGCGCCAGCAGCGGACAGGGTAACACCGGGGAGCTGTTTTTT.

The J gene is TRBJ2-7, the V gene TRBV5-1, with unresolved D. Germline V gene lookup returns CDR1 SGHRS and CDR2 YFSETQ. CDR3 length equals 14 residues. The V gene lost 0 bases and the J gene lost 2 bases, with 9 bases spanning the gap. DNA of the CDR3: TGCGCCAGCAGCTTGGTGGCAGCGACCTACGAGCAGTACTTC. Protein sequence: CASSLVAATYEQYF.

The chain uses TRBV6-1 and TRBJ1-1, with D perhaps matching TRBD1 (5 bases). This CDR3 has 14 residues. The V gene lost 3 bases and the J gene lost 3 bases, with 11 bases spanning the gap. The germline gives CDR1 MNHNS, CDR2 SASEGT. Here the CDR3 DNA reads TGTGCCAGCAGTGAGAGGGGCGGGGACACTGAAGCTTTCTTT. Its protein product is CASSERGGDTEAFF.

A word on this clone: This CDR3 is also generated by other DNA sequences in the sample. The rearrangement joins TRBV28 to TRBJ2-7; D is ambiguous. CDR3 length: 11 amino acids. V lost 5 bases and J lost 7, with 9 bases in between. Germline-derived CDR1 and CDR2 are MDHEN and SYDVKM. CDR3 residues: CASSLTLEQYF. CDR3 nucleotide sequence: TGTGCCAGCAGTCTAACTTTGGAGCAGTACTTC.

The chain is built from TRBV29-1 and TRBJ1-1; no clear D. This CDR3 has 13 amino acids. The ends were cut back, 4 bases at V and 10 bases at J, with 19 bases in the middle. Germline V gives CDR1 SQVTM, CDR2 ANQGSEA. CDR3 nucleotides: TGCAGCGTTGGAGGCAGATCCTCATCCGTAGCTTTCTTT. It translates to CSVGGRSSSVAFF. The full variable domain, completed using reference TRBV29-1 and TRBJ1-1, is SAVISQKPSRDICQRGTSLTIQCQVDSQVTMMFWYRQQPGQSLTLIATANQGSEATYESGFVIDKFPISRPNLTFSTLTVSNMSPEDSSIYLCSVGGRSSSVAFFGQGTRLTVV.

The rearrangement uses TRBV30 and TRBJ2-2; D is unresolved. Germline CDR1 reads GTSNPN; CDR2 reads SVGIG (reference sequence). Trimming removed 3 bases from V and 9 bases from J, with 11 bases in between. The CDR3 sequence is 12 residues long. DNA of the CDR3: TGTGCCTGGAGGCGTATGGACCGGGAGCTGTTTTTT. As protein: CAWRRMDRELFF.

V usage is TRBV28 and J usage is TRBJ2-3; TRBD2 aligns across 8 bases. The CDR3 extends over 16 amino acids. CDR1 is MDHEN, CDR2 SYDVKM, per germline. V was pared by 4 bases and J by 1 base, with 7 bases of the junction left unmatched. The CDR3 is CASSSPVAGRTDTQYF. CDR3 nucleotide sequence: TGTGCCAGCAGTTCCCCGGTAGCGGGGCGCACAGATACGCAGTATTTT.

The V call is TRBV4-2, the J call TRBJ2-1; D is unclear. The CDR3 has 17 residues. Trimming left V 1 base short and J 9 bases short, with 22 bases between. The V gene's germline CDR1 is LGHNA and CDR2 YNFKEQ. The DNA for the CDR3 is TGTGCCAGCAGCCAAGGCCGCTTGCTAGAGCGTACTGGTGAGCAGTTCTTC. Translation gives CASSQGRLLERTGEQFF.

V and J are TRBV13 and TRBJ1-1; 10 positions agree with TRBD1. V shed 4 bases and J 3 bases; nucleotides not matched to a gene: 2. Looked up from germline, CDR1 is PRHDT and CDR2 is FYEKMQ (reference sequence). The CDR3 is made up of 14 amino acids. The CDR3 nucleotides are TGTGCCAGCAGCTGGGACAGGGGCTACACTGAAGCTTTCTTT. Translating it yields CASSWDRGYTEAFF. The variable domain in full, completed from reference TRBV13 and TRBJ1-1, reads AAGVIQSPRHLIKEKRETATLKCYPIPRHDTVYWYQQGPGQDPQFLISFYEKMQSDKGSIPDRFSAQQFSDYHSELNMSSLELGDSALYFCASSWDRGYTEAFFGQGTRLTVV.

V gene TRBV18 combines with J gene TRBJ2-4; possible D gene TRBD1, 5 bases. V was pared by 0 bases and J by 0 bases, with 9 bases between. CDR3 length equals 16 residues. Germline CDR1 and CDR2: KGHSH and LQKENI. The CDR3, as DNA: TGTGCCAGCTCACCACCGACAGCACTAGCCAAAAACATTCAGTACTTC. Encoded protein: CASSPPTALAKNIQYF.

This clone was picked up one time. The CDR3 here is CASSLPLSNTEAFF. The CDR3 DNA reads TGCGCCAGCAGCTTGCCCCTCAGTAACACTGAAGCTTTCTTT. The V call is TRBV5-1, the J call TRBJ1-1; D unresolved. Germline V CDR1 and CDR2: SGHRS, YFSETQ. This CDR3 is built from 14 residues. The ends were cut back, 1 base at V and 2 bases at J, with 9 bases in the middle. Combining the CDR3 with reference TRBV5-1 and TRBJ1-1 gives the whole variable domain KAGVTQTPRYLIKTRGQQVTLSCSPISGHRSVSWYQQTPGQGLQFLFEYFSETQRNKGNFPGRFSGRQFSNSRSEMNVSTLELGDSALYLCASSLPLSNTEAFFGQGTRLTVV.